A selection of T cell receptor beta chains follows, all from one sample in a study of cytomegalovirus exposure and HLA in healthy donors. TCRdb's copy holds only in-frame clones and misses some; the assay was immunoSEQ multiplex PCR. The sample contains under 150,000 clones, around 70% of which appear only once. Sequenced input: PBMCs. The source is a woman aged 55-75 years in good health and CMV-seropositive. The CDR3 runs from the conserved cysteine through the conserved F or W. Each record gives: D gene, J gene, V gene, CDR3 protein. The D gene is left open where the match is weak.

D gene: TRBD1; J gene: TRBJ1-6; V gene: TRBV25-1; CDR3 protein: CASSEGQGSYNSPLHF
D gene: TRBD1; J gene: TRBJ1-1; V gene: TRBV9; CDR3 protein: CASSRQGYSKMNTEAFF
D gene: TRBD1; J gene: TRBJ1-6; V gene: TRBV6-5; CDR3 protein: CASSYSTGGNSPLHF
D gene: TRBD1; J gene: TRBJ2-7; V gene: TRBV9; CDR3 protein: CASSGSRDSSYEQYF
D gene: .; J gene: TRBJ1-2; V gene: TRBV14; CDR3 protein: CASSQEAGIGYGYTF
D gene: TRBD1; J gene: TRBJ2-7; V gene: TRBV6-6; CDR3 protein: CASSYGTADSYEQYF
D gene: .; J gene: TRBJ2-2; V gene: TRBV5-6; CDR3 protein: CASSPTPTGTGELFF
D gene: .; J gene: TRBJ2-1; V gene: TRBV10-1; CDR3 protein: CASSDAYNEQFF
D gene: TRBD1; J gene: TRBJ2-3; V gene: TRBV7-3; CDR3 protein: CASGPGQATDTQYF
D gene: .; J gene: TRBJ2-3; V gene: TRBV4-1; CDR3 protein: CASSQEDLADTQYF
D gene: .; J gene: TRBJ2-7; V gene: TRBV27; CDR3 protein: CASSLEGAPSYEQYF